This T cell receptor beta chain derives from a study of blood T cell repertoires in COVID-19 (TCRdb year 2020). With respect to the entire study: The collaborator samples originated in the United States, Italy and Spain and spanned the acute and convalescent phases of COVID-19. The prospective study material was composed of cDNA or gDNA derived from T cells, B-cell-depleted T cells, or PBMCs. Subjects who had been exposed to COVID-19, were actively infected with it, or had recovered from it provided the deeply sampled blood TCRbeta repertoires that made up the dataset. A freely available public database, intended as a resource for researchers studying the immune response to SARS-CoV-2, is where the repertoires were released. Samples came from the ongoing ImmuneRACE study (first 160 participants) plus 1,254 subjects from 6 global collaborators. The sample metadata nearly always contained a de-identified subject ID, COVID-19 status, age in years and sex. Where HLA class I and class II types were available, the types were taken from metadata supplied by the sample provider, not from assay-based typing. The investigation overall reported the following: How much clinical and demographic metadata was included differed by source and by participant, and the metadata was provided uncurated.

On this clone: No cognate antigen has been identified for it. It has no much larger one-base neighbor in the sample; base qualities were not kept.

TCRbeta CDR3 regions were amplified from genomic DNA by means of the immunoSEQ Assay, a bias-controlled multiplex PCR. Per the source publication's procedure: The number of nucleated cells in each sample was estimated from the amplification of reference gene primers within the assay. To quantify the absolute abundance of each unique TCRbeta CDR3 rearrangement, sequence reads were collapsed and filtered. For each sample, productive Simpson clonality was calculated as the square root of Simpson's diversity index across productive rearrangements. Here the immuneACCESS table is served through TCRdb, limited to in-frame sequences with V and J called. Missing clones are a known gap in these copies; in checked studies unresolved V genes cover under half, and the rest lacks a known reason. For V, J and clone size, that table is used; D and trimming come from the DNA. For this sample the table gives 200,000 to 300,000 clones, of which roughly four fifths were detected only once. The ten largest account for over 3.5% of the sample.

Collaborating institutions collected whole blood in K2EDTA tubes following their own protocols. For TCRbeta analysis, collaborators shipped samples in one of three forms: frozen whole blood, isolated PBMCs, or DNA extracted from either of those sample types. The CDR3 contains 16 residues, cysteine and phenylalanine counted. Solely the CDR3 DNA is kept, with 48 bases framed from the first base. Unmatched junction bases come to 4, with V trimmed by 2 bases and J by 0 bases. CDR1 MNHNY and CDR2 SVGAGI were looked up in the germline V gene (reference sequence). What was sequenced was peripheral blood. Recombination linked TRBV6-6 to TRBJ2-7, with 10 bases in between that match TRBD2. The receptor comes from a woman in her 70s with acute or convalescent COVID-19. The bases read TGTGCCAGCAGTTACAGAGCGGGGGGGCCCTCCTACGAGCAGTACTTC. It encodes CASSYRAGGPSYEQYF.